These 31 T cell receptor beta chains were all obtained from the same sample, sequenced in a study of cytomegalovirus exposure and HLA in healthy donors. The PCR ran on 60 Vbeta and 13 Jbeta primers. The method was immunoSEQ multiplex PCR; TCRdb's version includes in-frame clones alone and lacks a portion of them. The repertoire holds over 150,000 clones, with about four fifths as singletons. The specimen was PBMCs. The origin of the receptors is a man aged 25 to 40 in good health and CMV-seropositive.

CDR3 protein: CASSVTRGGEKLFF. The CDR3 DNA reads TGTGCCAGCAGCGTAACACGGGGGGGTGAAAAACTGTTTTTT. V gene TRBV9 combines with J gene TRBJ1-4, with D possibly matching TRBD1 (5 bases). The V and J ends lost 1 base and 7 bases respectively, with 11 bases between them. The germline V gene encodes CDR1 SGDLS and CDR2 YYNGEE. The CDR3 runs 14 residues.

V usage is TRBV30 and J usage is TRBJ1-1; TRBD1 might be the D (5 bases). V was pared by 3 bases and J by 1 base, with 6 bases between. Germline assignment: CDR1 GTSNPN and CDR2 SVGIG (reference sequence). The CDR3 spans 12 residues. CDR3 nucleotides: TGTGCCTGGAGCCAGGGGAACACTGAAGCTTTCTTT. Amino acids: CAWSQGNTEAFF.

The sample holds a few counts of this clone. The chain employs TRBV5-5 and TRBJ2-2; TRBD2 matches at 7 bases. The CDR3 has 13 amino acids. Germline CDR1 reads SGHKS; CDR2 reads YYEKEE (reference sequence). V gave up 4 bases and J gave up 7 bases; unmatched junction bases: 4. For the CDR3, the DNA is TGTGCCAGCAGCAATCGGGGGGTCGGGGAGCTGTTTTTT. It codes for CASSNRGVGELFF.

This chain connects TRBV9 to TRBJ1-1, with D perhaps matching TRBD1 (6 bases). V lost 4 bases to trimming and J lost 6 bases, with 19 bases between them. The CDR3 sequence is 15 residues long. Looked up from germline, CDR1 is SGDLS and CDR2 is YYNGEE. CDR3 region: CASSSGGGERAEAFF. DNA of the CDR3: TGTGCCAGCAGCTCCGGGGGGGGCGAACGCGCTGAAGCTTTCTTT.

V and J are TRBV7-6 and TRBJ2-7, with 9 bases lining up with TRBD1. This CDR3 comprises 14 residues. The trim removed 5 bases at V and 4 bases at J, leaving 6 bases unmatched. CDR1 SGHVS and CDR2 FNYEAQ come from the germline V gene. CDR3 sequence (DNA): TGTGCCAGCAGCATTGGACAGGGGAGTTACGAGCAGTACTTC. This codes for CASSIGQGSYEQYF.

V gene TRBV7-2 combines with J gene TRBJ1-1; 9 bases map to TRBD1. Unmatched junction bases numbered 6, after V lost 1 base and J lost 6 bases. The CDR3 covers 15 residues. Germline V gives CDR1 SGHTA, CDR2 FQGNSA. CDR3 nucleotides: TGTGCCAGCAGCTTAGTCGGACAGGGGACGTCTGAAGCTTTCTTT. Translating it yields CASSLVGQGTSEAFF.

V usage is TRBV5-4 and J usage is TRBJ2-7; a weak D match, TRBD1 (6 bases). Germline V gives CDR1 SGHNT, CDR2 YYREEE (reference sequence). The CDR3 extends over 14 amino acids. V lost 3 bases and J 1 base, leaving 11 bases between the germline ends. The CDR3 bases are TGTGCCAGCAGCTCGCTGGACAGATCCTACGAGCAGTACTTC. Its translation is CASSSLDRSYEQYF.

This sequence joins TRBV4-1 and TRBJ2-1; unclear D gene. Trimming removed 0 bases from V and 0 bases from J, with 9 bases in between. CDR1 is MGHRA, CDR2 YSYEKL, per germline. This CDR3 region has 16 residues. CDR3 amino acids: CASSQDFRSSYNEQFF. Here the CDR3 DNA reads TGCGCCAGCAGCCAAGATTTTAGGAGCTCCTACAATGAGCAGTTCTTC.

V gene TRBV5-8 combines with J gene TRBJ2-7; TRBD2 matches at 7 bases. Germline CDR1 SGHTS, CDR2 YDEGEE. The CDR3 extends over 15 amino acids. The ends lost 6 bases at V and 2 bases at J; junction bases unmatched: 11. For the CDR3, the DNA is TGTGCCAGCACCCGGCGGGGGACTAACCCCTACGAGCAGTACTTC. This codes for CASTRRGTNPYEQYF.

This chain connects TRBV11-2 to TRBJ1-1, with D possibly being TRBD1 (6 bases). Trimming pared 0 bases from V and 7 bases from J, leaving 21 bases between. In germline, CDR1 is SGHAT, CDR2 FQNNGV. The CDR3 length is 17 residues. CDR3 nucleotides: TGTGCCAGCAGCTTAGAGGGAAACCTGGGGGGGGCAGGTGAAGCTTTCTTT. Its translation: CASSLEGNLGGAGEAFF.

The V gene is TRBV29-1, the J gene TRBJ2-5, with a weak D call TRBD2 (7 bases). V was cut by 4 bases and J by 4 bases, with 16 bases left in between. Per the germline V gene, CDR1 is SQVTM and CDR2 is ANQGSEA. The CDR3 runs to 14 residues. CDR3 sequence: CSVGGPGGGETQYF. In DNA, the CDR3 is TGCAGCGTTGGGGGGCCGGGGGGAGGAGAGACCCAGTACTTC.

This clone was picked up a small number of times. The chain is built from TRBV5-4 and TRBJ2-7, with a possible D match to TRBD1 (7 bases). Germline V gene lookup returns CDR1 SGHNT and CDR2 YYREEE (reference sequence). CDR3 size: 13 residues. Trimming took 6 bases from V and 3 from J, leaving 13 bases between them. Here the CDR3 reads CASTEGAGYEQYF. The CDR3 DNA reads TGTGCCAGCACGGAGGGGGCGGGCTACGAGCAGTACTTC. The variable domain in full, with the rest retrieved from reference TRBV5-4 and TRBJ2-7, is ETGVTQSPTHLIKTRGQQVTLRCSSQSGHNTVSWYQQALGQGPQFIFQYYREEENGRGNFPPRFSGLQFPNYSSELNVNALELDDSALYLCASTEGAGYEQYFGPGTRLTVT.

The chain couples TRBV4-1 to TRBJ2-7; D call uncertain. The length of the CDR3 is 15 residues. Between the trimmed V and J ends, which lost 0 bases and 1 base, there was a span of 10 bases. Per germline, CDR1 MGHRA and CDR2 YSYEKL. The DNA for the CDR3 is TGCGCCAGCAGCCAAGATCTTCGGGTTTCCTACGAGCAGTACTTC. This translates into CASSQDLRVSYEQYF.

CDR3 nucleotides: TGTGCCAGCAGCTCGAGCGGGAGGCCGTTCTCTGGGGCCAACGTCCTGACTTTC. It encodes CASSSSGRPFSGANVLTF. The gene calls are TRBV11-2 and TRBJ2-6; 9 bases align to TRBD2. The germline V gene has CDR1 SGHAT and CDR2 FQNNGV. Trimming at V came to 4 bases and at J to 0 bases, leaving 7 bases not matched to a gene. The CDR3 runs to 18 residues.

V and J are TRBV11-3 and TRBJ2-2, with D tentatively TRBD1 (6 bases). CDR3 size: 16 residues. V was pared by 7 bases and J by 2 bases, with 17 bases between. Germline loops: CDR1 SGHNT, CDR2 YENEEA. CDR3 sequence: CASNQDSSLNTGELFF. The CDR3 DNA is TGTGCCAGCAACCAGGACAGCTCCTTAAACACCGGGGAGCTGTTTTTT.

The genes are TRBV6-1 and TRBJ1-2, with D tentatively TRBD1 (5 bases). CDR3 length: 14 residues. Germline assignment: CDR1 MNHNS and CDR2 SASEGT. V lost 2 bases and J 5 bases, leaving 12 bases between the germline ends. CDR3 loop: CASSEIGAEYGYTF. DNA of the CDR3: TGTGCCAGCAGTGAAATTGGGGCGGAGTATGGCTACACCTTC.

The CDR3 region has the DNA TGCAGCGTTGGGTTCACAGGAGTCCAAGAGACCCAGTACTTC. Translation: CSVGFTGVQETQYF. V usage is TRBV29-1 and J usage is TRBJ2-5, with a weak D call TRBD1 (5 bases). The ends were cut back, 4 bases at V and 1 base at J, with 13 bases in the middle. CDR1 and CDR2 (germline): SQVTM, ANQGSEA. There are 14 residues in the CDR3.

The V call is TRBV6-5, the J call TRBJ1-1; 7 bases align to TRBD1. CDR1 is MNHEY, CDR2 SVGAGI, per germline. Unmatched junction bases numbered 9, after V lost 5 bases and J lost 3 bases. The CDR3 contains 15 residues. DNA for the CDR3: TGTGCCAGCAGTCCGCGGGGACAGACTTACACTGAAGCTTTCTTT. Its translation is CASSPRGQTYTEAFF.

The V and J genes are TRBV4-3 and TRBJ1-1, with no clear D. V was clipped by 0 bases and J by 5 bases, with 16 bases between them. Per germline, CDR1 LGHNA and CDR2 YSLEER. The CDR3 contains 16 residues. CDR3 protein: CASSQDFDMSTTEAFF. The CDR3 DNA follows: TGCGCCAGCAGCCAAGATTTTGACATGAGCACAACTGAAGCTTTCTTT.

This chain uses TRBV5-1 with TRBJ2-7; 7 bases align to TRBD1. Germline V gives CDR1 SGHRS, CDR2 YFSETQ. The trim removed 0 bases at V and 7 bases at J, leaving 4 bases unmatched. The CDR3 runs 13 residues. The DNA for the CDR3 is TGCGCCAGCAGCTTGGCCGGCAGGGGGGAGCAGTACTTC. Translating gives CASSLAGRGEQYF.

The gene calls are TRBV5-1 and TRBJ2-1, with 7 bases aligning to TRBD1. Trimming at V came to 6 bases and at J to 6 bases, leaving 9 bases not matched to a gene. The CDR3 is 14 residues long. The V gene's germline CDR1 is SGHRS and CDR2 YFSETQ. The CDR3 reads CASNNAGTVNEQFF. DNA for the CDR3: TGCGCCAGCAATAATGCCGGGACAGTCAATGAGCAGTTCTTC.

In regard to this clone: A far bigger clonotype differs at one base, so this is likely a read error. The V gene is TRBV23-1, the J gene TRBJ2-7; tentatively, D is TRBD1 (6 bases). TRBV23-1 has ORF status, its function being uncertain. The CDR3 covers 15 residues. V was shortened by 7 bases and J by 1 base, with 17 bases between the two germline ends. CDR3 in DNA: TGCGCCAGCAATCCTCCGGGACACCAGTCCTACGAGCAGTACTTC. Translation gives CASNPPGHQSYEQYF.

This rearrangement joins TRBV5-1 to TRBJ2-5, with 7 bases identical to TRBD1. This CDR3 spans 14 amino acids. Germline V lookup: CDR1 SGHRS, CDR2 YFSETQ. J lost 6 bases, V lost 3 bases, and 8 bases had no gene match. CDR3 coding DNA: TGCGCCAGCAGCTCGACGAACAGGGGTCAGACCCAGTACTTC. The encoded protein is CASSSTNRGQTQYF.

This clone was seen only once. This chain joins TRBV6-1 and TRBJ1-4, with D perhaps TRBD1 (6 bases). This CDR3 contains 15 residues. Deletions cut 4 bases from V and 7 bases from J, with 16 bases between. Germline assignment: CDR1 MNHNS and CDR2 SASEGT. The CDR3 sequence is CASSATGIGGEKLFF. CDR3 nucleotide sequence: TGTGCCAGCAGTGCAACAGGGATTGGAGGTGAAAAACTGTTTTTT.

The V call is TRBV4-1, the J call TRBJ2-7, with D perhaps matching TRBD1 (5 bases). V lost 0 bases and J 3 bases, leaving 12 bases between the germline ends. The germline V gene encodes CDR1 MGHRA and CDR2 YSYEKL. There are 15 residues in the CDR3. In DNA, the CDR3 is TGCGCCAGCAGCCAAGATCTCGCTCAGGGCTACGAGCAGTACTTC. This translates into CASSQDLAQGYEQYF.

This chain joins TRBV15 and TRBJ2-1; TRBD1 aligns across 9 bases. V trimming: 3 bases; J trimming: 8 bases; junction bases outside the gene matches: 14. This CDR3 has 17 amino acids. Germline lookup yields CDR1 LNHNV and CDR2 YYDKDF (reference sequence). CDR3 region: CATSSEGPGQGLHEQFF. Here the CDR3 DNA reads TGTGCCACCAGCAGTGAAGGACCGGGACAGGGTTTGCATGAGCAGTTCTTC.

The V call is TRBV5-1, the J call TRBJ2-3; weak D call: TRBD2 (5 bases). Trimming shortened V by 0 bases and J by 3 bases, and 11 bases separated the two germline ends. CDR3 length: 15 residues. Germline CDR1 is SGHRS and CDR2 is YFSETQ. In DNA form, the CDR3 reads TGCGCCAGCAGCTTGGTTACTAGGGAAACAGATACGCAGTATTTT. This gives the protein CASSLVTRETDTQYF.

With regard to this clone: Different DNA sequences within this sample yield the same CDR3. The gene calls are TRBV15 and TRBJ2-7, with TRBD1 matching 7 bases. This CDR3 contains 15 residues. V was pared by 1 base and J by 0 bases, with 3 bases of the junction left unmatched. Looked up from germline, CDR1 is LNHNV and CDR2 is YYDKDF (reference sequence). In DNA, the CDR3 is TGTGCCACCAGCAGAGTCAGGGGGAGCTCCTACGAGCAGTACTTC. Its protein product is CATSRVRGSSYEQYF.

This chain connects TRBV7-2 to TRBJ2-2; TRBD2 matches at 13 bases. The CDR3 extends over 18 amino acids. Germline V gene lookup returns CDR1 SGHTA and CDR2 FQGNSA. With 1 base clipped from V and 7 bases from J, the junction kept 9 bases outside the gene matches. The CDR3: CASSLDFGLAGVDGELFF. Written as DNA, the CDR3 is TGTGCCAGCAGCTTAGATTTCGGACTAGCGGGAGTGGACGGGGAGCTGTTTTTT.

As to this clone: At one end the junction does not follow the germline gene, possibly because of a read error. V usage is TRBV2 and J usage is TRBJ1-5, with D possibly being TRBD1 (5 bases). CDR1 and CDR2 (germline): SNHLY, FYNNEI. The CDR3 totals 15 residues. The CDR3 DNA reads as TGTGCCAGCAGTGGAACAAGGGGAGGCAATCAGCCCCAGCACTTT. This encodes CASSGTRGGNQPQHF.

This clone was recorded a few times. The V call is TRBV5-6, the J call TRBJ1-1, with a tentative D call TRBD1 (6 bases). Germline loops: CDR1 SGHDT, CDR2 YYEEEE. Trimming removed 0 bases at V and 1 base at J, with 10 bases between. This CDR3 region has 15 residues. CDR3 bases: TGTGCCAGCAGCTTGGTCACCAGGGGGAACACTGAAGCTTTCTTT. It translates to CASSLVTRGNTEAFF.